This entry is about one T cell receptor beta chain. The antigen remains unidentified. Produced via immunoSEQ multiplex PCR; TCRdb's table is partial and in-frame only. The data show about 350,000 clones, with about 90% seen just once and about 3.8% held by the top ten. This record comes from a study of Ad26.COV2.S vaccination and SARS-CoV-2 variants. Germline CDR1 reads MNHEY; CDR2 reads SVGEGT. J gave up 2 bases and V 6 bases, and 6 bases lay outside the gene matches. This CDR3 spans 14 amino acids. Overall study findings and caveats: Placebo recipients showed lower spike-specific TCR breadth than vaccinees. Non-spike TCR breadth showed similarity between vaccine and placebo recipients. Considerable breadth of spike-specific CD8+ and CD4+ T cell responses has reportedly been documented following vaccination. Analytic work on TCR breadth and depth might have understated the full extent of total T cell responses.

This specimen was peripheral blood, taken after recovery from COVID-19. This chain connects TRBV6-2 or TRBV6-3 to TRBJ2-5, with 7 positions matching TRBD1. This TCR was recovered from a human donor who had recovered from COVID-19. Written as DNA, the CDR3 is TGTGCCAGCAGCGTTCCGGGACAGCAAGAGACCCAGTACTTC. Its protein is CASSVPGQQETQYF.